A selection of T cell receptor beta chains follows, all from one sample in a study of blood T cell repertoires in COVID-19. Some clones are missing from TCRdb's copy, which holds only in-frame ones; the method was immunoSEQ multiplex PCR. The sample has 200,000 to 250,000 clones; more than 65% are singletons. Sequenced: peripheral blood. The receptors come from a woman older than 75 with acute or convalescent COVID-19. CDR3s include the opening cysteine and the closing phenylalanine or tryptophan. A D gene is named only where the DNA matches it firmly. Only some rows state a clone size, as once, few, many or a class for expanded clones.

v_gene	d_gene	abundance	j_gene	len	CDR3nt	CDR3aa
TRBV6-5	-	-	TRBJ1-2	13	TGTGCCAGCAGCCTCAGCGCTAACTATGGCTACACCTTC	CASSLSANYGYTF
TRBV7-9	-	-	TRBJ1-5	15	TGTGCCAGCAGCCCCCCGGGACAATTTTCTCAGCCCCAGCATTTT	CASSPPGQFSQPQHF
TRBV7-9	TRBD1	-	TRBJ2-7	14	TGTGCCAGCAGCCCTGGGACAGACCGCTACGAGCAGTACTTC	CASSPGTDRYEQYF
TRBV29-1	-	-	TRBJ2-5	16	TGCAGCGTTGAAGATAGGAGGGGCCACTATCAAGAGACCCAGTACTTC	CSVEDRRGHYQETQYF
TRBV6-5	TRBD1	-	TRBJ1-2	12	TGTGCCACAGCTCAGGGGGCGAGGGGCTACACCTTC	CATAQGARGYTF
TRBV2	TRBD2	-	TRBJ2-1	17	TGTGCCAGCACCAAGGGACTAGCGGGGGGGCGATACAATGAGCAGTTCTTC	CASTKGLAGGRYNEQFF
TRBV7-6	TRBD1	-	TRBJ2-1	14	TGTGCCAGCAGCCCTGGACAGGGGGGCGATGAGCAGTTCTTC	CASSPGQGGDEQFF
TRBV6-2/TRBV6-3	-	-	TRBJ1-2	13	TGTGCCAGCAGCCGAGCCGGCGGGTATGGCTACACCTTC	CASSRAGGYGYTF
TRBV30	TRBD1	-	TRBJ1-1	14	TGTGCCTGGGATAGACAGGGAATGAACACTGAAGCTTTCTTT	CAWDRQGMNTEAFF
TRBV6-1	TRBD1	-	TRBJ1-5	15	TGTGCCAGCAGTGAAGCGTGGACAGGATCTCAGCCCCAGCATTTT	CASSEAWTGSQPQHF
TRBV5-1	TRBD1	-	TRBJ2-1	13	TGCGCCAGCAGCCCAGATCTCGACAGGGAAGGTTTCTTC	CASSPDLDREGFF
TRBV7-2	TRBD1	few	TRBJ1-2	15	TGTGCCAGCAGCACGATGACAGGGGTCGGCTATGGCTACACCTTC	CASSTMTGVGYGYTF
TRBV11-2	TRBD2	-	TRBJ2-3	17	TGTGCCAGCAGCTTACTGGGACTAGCGGGGAATACAGATACGCAGTATTTT	CASSLLGLAGNTDTQYF
TRBV5-1	-	-	TRBJ1-3	16	TGCGCCAGCAGCTTCCAGGGGCCGCTCTCTGGAAACACCATATATTTT	CASSFQGPLSGNTIYF
TRBV7-2	TRBD1	-	TRBJ1-2	17	TGTGCCAGCAGCCTGACAGGGGGCAGTACTTGGGACTATGGCTACACCTTC	CASSLTGGSTWDYGYTF
TRBV7-9	-	-	TRBJ1-1	15	TGTGCCAGCAGCTTCCAGGGGCTTAGGAACACTGAAGCTTTCTTT	CASSFQGLRNTEAFF
TRBV5-8	-	-	TRBJ1-1	15	TGTGCCAGCAGCTTGGGCCGGGGTACGAACACTGAAGCTTTCTTT	CASSLGRGTNTEAFF
TRBV7-3	TRBD2	-	TRBJ2-2	16	TGTGCCAGCAGGATCGCGGGTAGCGGGGGTTCGGGGGAGCTGTTTTTT	CASRIAGSGGSGELFF
TRBV9	-	-	TRBJ2-5	16	TGTGCCAGCAGCGTAGGGCATACCGGGTTCCAAGAGACCCAGTACTTC	CASSVGHTGFQETQYF
TRBV7-6	TRBD1	-	TRBJ2-1	12	TGTGCCAGCAGCTTAGCGGACAGGGAGCAGTTCTTC	CASSLADREQFF
TRBV12-5	-	-	TRBJ1-5	13	TGTGCTAGCAGCGGAGGTAGCAATCAGCCCCAGCATTTT	CASSGGSNQPQHF
TRBV19	TRBD1	-	TRBJ2-7	14	TGTGCCAGTAAACGACAGGGGGTCTCCTACGAGCAGTACTTC	CASKRQGVSYEQYF
TRBV4-1	TRBD1	-	TRBJ2-1	15	TGCGCCAGCAGCCAAGATAGGGGGCGTAACAATGAGCAGTTCTTC	CASSQDRGRNNEQFF
TRBV2	-	few	TRBJ1-1	13	TGTGCCAGCGTACTCCAGGGGAACACTGAAGCTTTCTTT	CASVLQGNTEAFF
TRBV5-1	-	few	TRBJ1-2	14	TGCGCCAGCCGCTTTGGGGGCGCGAACTATGGCTACACCTTC	CASRFGGANYGYTF
TRBV7-3	TRBD1	-	TRBJ2-5	13	TGTGCCAGCAGCCTGGGACAGCAAGAGACCCAGTACTTC	CASSLGQQETQYF
TRBV27	-	-	TRBJ1-2	15	TGTGCCAGCAAACTCGGGGAGGGGGTGATTGGTGGCTACACCTTC	CASKLGEGVIGGYTF
TRBV27	TRBD1	-	TRBJ2-5	16	TGTGCCAGCAGTTTATCAGGCAGGGGGCAAGGAGAGACCCAGTACTTC	CASSLSGRGQGETQYF
TRBV5-4	-	-	TRBJ2-2	12	TGTGCCAGCAGCGTTGAGACCGGGGAGCTGTTTTTT	CASSVETGELFF
TRBV3-1/TRBV3-2	-	-	TRBJ1-1	14	TGTGCCAGCAGCGCGGACTACGAGAACACTGAAGCTTTCTTT	CASSADYENTEAFF
TRBV9	TRBD2	-	TRBJ2-3	16	TGTGCCAGCAGCGTCTCGACTAGCGGGGGCACAGATACGCAGTATTTT	CASSVSTSGGTDTQYF
TRBV19	-	-	TRBJ1-1	15	TGTGCCAGTACTTCCACCTTCGGGGGGGGCACTGAAGCTTTCTTT	CASTSTFGGGTEAFF
TRBV19	-	few	TRBJ1-1	14	TGTGCCAGTAGTATAGCTGACAGGTACTCTGAAGCTTTCTTT	CASSIADRYSEAFF